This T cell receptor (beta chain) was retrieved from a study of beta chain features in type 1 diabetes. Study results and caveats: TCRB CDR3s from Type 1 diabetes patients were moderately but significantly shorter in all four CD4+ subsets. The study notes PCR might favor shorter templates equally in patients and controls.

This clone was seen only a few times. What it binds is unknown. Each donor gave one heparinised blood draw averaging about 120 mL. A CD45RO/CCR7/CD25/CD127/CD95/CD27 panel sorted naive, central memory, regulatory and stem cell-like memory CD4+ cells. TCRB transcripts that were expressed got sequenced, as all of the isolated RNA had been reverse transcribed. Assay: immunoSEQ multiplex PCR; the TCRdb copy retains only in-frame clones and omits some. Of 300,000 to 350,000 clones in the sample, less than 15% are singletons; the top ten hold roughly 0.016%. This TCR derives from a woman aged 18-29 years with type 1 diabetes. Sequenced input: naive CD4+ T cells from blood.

The CDR3 DNA reads TGTGCCAGCAGTCTTGGCGGCAGTGTAAACTATGGCTACACCTTC. Protein: CASSLGGSVNYGYTF. This chain links TRBV7-9 with TRBJ1-2; no clear D gene. The V end lost 6 bases, the J end lost 2 bases, and 16 bases lay between the germline ends. CDR1 and CDR2 from the germline V gene are SEHNR and FQNEAQ (reference sequence). This CDR3 comprises 15 residues. Complete variable domain (other parts from reference TRBV7-9 and TRBJ1-2): DTGVSQNPRHKITKRGQNVTFRCDPISEHNRLYWYRQTLGQGPEFLTYFQNEAQLEKSRLLSDRFSAERPKGSFSTLEIQRTEQGDSAMYLCASSLGGSVNYGYTFGSGTRLTVV.